The entry below gives a single TCR beta chain sequence along with its context. Study processing details: Cell counts per sample came from amplifying reference gene primers. Using immunoSEQ multiplex PCR, the repertoire was profiled, and TCRdb retains in-frame clones only, with some absent. V and J calls and clone size are copied from that table; D and trimming were computed from the DNA. This sample yields more than 300,000 clones, of which around 87% are seen a single time; about 10% belongs to the top ten. This sample is drawn from a study of blood T cell repertoires in COVID-19. Overall study context: Researchers got acute and convalescent COVID-19 samples from the United States, Italy and Spain. Sources were T cells, B-cell-depleted T cells, or PBMCs; the material itself was cDNA or gDNA.

Seattle patients were enrolled while actively infected and followed longitudinally. The J segment lost 2 bases and the V segment lost 9 bases, leaving 8 bases of the junction unmatched. This CDR3 spans 15 amino acids. CDR1 is LNHDA, CDR2 SQIVND, per germline (reference sequence). This sequence joins TRBV19 and TRBJ2-3; 10 positions agree with TRBD2. The source of this sequence is a woman in her 30s with COVID-19, enrolled during active disease. The sequenced sample consisted of peripheral blood. The CDR3 DNA is TGTGCCAGCCGAAGGACTAGCGGAAACACAGATACGCAGTATTTT. It translates to CASRRTSGNTDTQYF.